The 12 T cell receptor beta chains listed next were all sequenced from one sample in a study of blood T cell repertoires in COVID-19. Some clones are missing from TCRdb's copy, which holds only in-frame ones; the method was immunoSEQ multiplex PCR. The table includes roughly 220,000 clones, 65% to 85% detected once. The sequenced sample consisted of PBMCs or T cells enriched from blood (not recorded which). All receptors come from a man under 40 with acute COVID-19.

In DNA, the CDR3 is TGTGCCAGCAGCCGATGGCAGGGAACTAACTATGGCTACACCTTC. Amino acid sequence: CASSRWQGTNYGYTF. The V call is TRBV6-5, the J call TRBJ1-2, with D perhaps matching TRBD1 (5 bases). CDR3 size: 15 residues. The germline CDR1 and CDR2 sequences are MNHEY and SVGAGI. Trimming removed 6 bases at V and 0 bases at J, with 14 bases between.

The rearrangement joins TRBV6-4 to TRBJ1-6; D gene uncertain. Germline CDR1 reads MRHNA; CDR2 reads SNTAGT. Between the trimmed V and J ends, which lost 1 base and 9 bases, there was a span of 10 bases. CDR3 size: 14 residues. DNA for the CDR3: TGTGCCAGCAGTGACTATCCTGAGGGTTCACCCCTCCACTTT. It translates to CASSDYPEGSPLHF.

This rearrangement joins TRBV4-1 to TRBJ2-6; D is uncertain. V was shortened by 4 bases and J by 4 bases, with 8 bases between the two germline ends. Germline CDR1 and CDR2: MGHRA and YSYEKL. This CDR3 is built from 14 residues. CDR3 sequence reads: CASSLSSGANVLTF. The CDR3 DNA is TGCGCCAGCAGCCTGAGTTCCGGGGCCAACGTCCTGACTTTC.

V is TRBV6-6 and J is TRBJ2-5; D possibly corresponds to TRBD1 (6 bases). V was clipped by 0 bases and J by 4 bases, with 15 bases between them. Germline CDR1 and CDR2: MNHNY and SVGAGI (reference sequence). This CDR3 region has 16 residues. CDR3 loop: CASSYSMTTGSETQYF. CDR3 nucleotides: TGTGCCAGCAGTTACTCGATGACCACAGGGTCAGAGACCCAGTACTTC.

The chain carries TRBV6-1 and TRBJ1-5, with a tentative D call TRBD1 (5 bases). Trimming pared 4 bases from V and 4 bases from J, leaving 17 bases between. CDR3 length equals 16 residues. Germline CDR1 and CDR2: MNHNS and SASEGT. The CDR3 coding sequence is TGTGCCAGCAGTGGGAGGGACTCACGAGGGAATCAGCCCCAGCATTTT. This gives the protein CASSGRDSRGNQPQHF.

This chain connects TRBV13 to TRBJ1-5; 7 nucleotides agree with TRBD1. V trimming: 3 bases; J trimming: 3 bases; junction bases outside the gene matches: 11. The CDR3 contains 17 residues. Germline CDR1 PRHDT, CDR2 FYEKMQ (reference sequence). In DNA, the CDR3 is TGTGCCAGCAGCTTGAAGGGGGCTGAGGCCACCAATCAGCCCCAGCATTTT. Its protein product is CASSLKGAEATNQPQHF.

V and J are TRBV18 and TRBJ1-6; D uncertain. Germline V CDR1 and CDR2: KGHSH, LQKENI. The CDR3 is made up of 16 amino acids. V lost 3 bases to trimming and J lost 1 base, with 10 bases between them. In nucleotides, the CDR3 is TGTGCCAGCTCACCGAGCGGCCAATCCTATAATTCACCCCTCCACTTT. Amino acids: CASSPSGQSYNSPLHF.

The CDR3 nucleotides are TGTGCCAGTAGTATGACAGGGGCAACTAATGAAAAACTGTTTTTT. Its translation is CASSMTGATNEKLFF. This chain links TRBV19 with TRBJ1-4; 8 bases line up with TRBD1. Germline trimming cut 3 bases from V and 0 bases from J; bases unmatched to any gene: 0. Looked up from germline, CDR1 is LNHDA and CDR2 is SQIVND (reference sequence). This CDR3 is 15 amino acids long.

This chain links TRBV5-1 with TRBJ1-1, with D perhaps TRBD1 (5 bases). The CDR3 contains 16 residues. V lost 0 bases and J lost 6, with 18 bases in between. The germline V gene has CDR1 SGHRS and CDR2 YFSETQ. The CDR3 here is CASSLAEGLKFPEAFF. In nucleotides, the CDR3 is TGCGCCAGCAGCTTGGCCGAGGGACTTAAATTCCCTGAAGCTTTCTTT.

The gene calls are TRBV19 and TRBJ2-2, with no clear D. The CDR3 has 12 amino acids. V lost 7 bases, J lost 7 bases, and 10 bases lay in between. CDR1 is LNHDA, CDR2 SQIVND, per germline (reference sequence). The CDR3 DNA follows: TGTGCCAGTACCTCACTTGGCGGGGAGCTGTTTTTT. Translation: CASTSLGGELFF.

This chain connects TRBV29-1 to TRBJ2-5; D gene ambiguous. The ends were cut back, 7 bases at V and 4 bases at J, with 19 bases in the middle. Germline values: CDR1 SQVTM, CDR2 ANQGSEA. There are 14 residues in the CDR3. CDR3 DNA: TGCAGCGGGGGTCTCAGTCTTACCACAGAGACCCAGTACTTC. Translated, it gives CSGGLSLTTETQYF.

The chain employs TRBV2 and TRBJ2-5; 9 nucleotides line up with TRBD1. The CDR3 covers 15 residues. Germline V CDR1 and CDR2: SNHLY, FYNNEI. V dropped 8 bases and J dropped 2; count of bases not matched to a gene: 9. The CDR3 reads CASGAWGQGQETQYF. DNA of the CDR3: TGTGCCAGCGGCGCCTGGGGACAGGGACAAGAGACCCAGTACTTC.